This TCR beta chain emerged from a study of OX40 agonist ivuxolimab in advanced cancers. Study at large: Prior anti-PD-1, anti-PD-L1 or anti-CTLA-4 therapy did not bar entry, and around 39% had some.

A remark on this clone: What it recognizes is unknown.

Whole-study findings and limits: Determination of antigen specificity was not performed for the expanded peripheral T cells.

Germline CDR1 and CDR2: SGHNT and YENEEA. The length of the CDR3 is 15 residues. The junction had 6 bases not matched to a gene; V was cut back by 2 bases and J by 2 bases. Blood draws occurred at baseline, cycle 4 day 1, and cycle 7 day 1. Some clones are missing from TCRdb's copy, which holds only in-frame ones; the method was immunoSEQ multiplex PCR. Of around 64,000 clones in the sample, roughly nine tenths were seen once. The sequenced sample was CD4+ or CD8+ T cells sorted from blood, obtained in a trial of the OX40 agonist ivuxolimab. This receptor was identified in an adult with an advanced solid tumor such as melanoma, head and neck, liver or kidney cancer. The chain couples TRBV11-3 to TRBJ2-7; 7 bases map to TRBD2. The CDR3 sequence is CASSLRGDFTYEQYF. In nucleotides, the CDR3 is TGTGCCAGCAGCTTACGGGGGGACTTTACCTACGAGCAGTACTTC.